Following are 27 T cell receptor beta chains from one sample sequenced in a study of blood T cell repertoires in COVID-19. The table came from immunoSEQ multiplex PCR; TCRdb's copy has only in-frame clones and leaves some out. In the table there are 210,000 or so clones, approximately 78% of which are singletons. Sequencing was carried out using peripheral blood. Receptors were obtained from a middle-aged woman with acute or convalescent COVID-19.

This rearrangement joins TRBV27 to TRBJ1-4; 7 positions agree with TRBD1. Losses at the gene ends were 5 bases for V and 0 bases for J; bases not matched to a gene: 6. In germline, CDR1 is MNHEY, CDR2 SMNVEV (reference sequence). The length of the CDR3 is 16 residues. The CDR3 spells CASSPRDSSTNEKLFF. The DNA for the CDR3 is TGTGCCAGCAGTCCGCGGGACAGTTCAACTAATGAAAAACTGTTTTTT.

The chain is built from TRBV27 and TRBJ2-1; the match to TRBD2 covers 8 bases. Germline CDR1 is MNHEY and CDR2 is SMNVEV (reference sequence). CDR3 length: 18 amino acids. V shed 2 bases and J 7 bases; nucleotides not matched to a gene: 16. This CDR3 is CASSLNQGSGRWGNEQFF. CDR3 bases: TGTGCCAGCAGTTTAAATCAGGGGAGCGGGAGATGGGGAAATGAGCAGTTCTTC.

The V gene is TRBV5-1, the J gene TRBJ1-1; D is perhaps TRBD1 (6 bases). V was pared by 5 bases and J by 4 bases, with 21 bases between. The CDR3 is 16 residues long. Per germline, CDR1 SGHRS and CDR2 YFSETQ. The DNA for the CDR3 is TGCGCCAGCAGTACTGGTAAGGGGGATCTATTCACTGAAGCTTTCTTT. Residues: CASSTGKGDLFTEAFF.

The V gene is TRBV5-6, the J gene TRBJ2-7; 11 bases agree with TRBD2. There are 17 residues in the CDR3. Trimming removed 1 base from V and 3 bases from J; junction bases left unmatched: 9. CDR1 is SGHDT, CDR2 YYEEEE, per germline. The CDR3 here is CASSLRVLAGDFYEQYF. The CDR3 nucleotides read TGTGCCAGCAGCTTGCGGGTACTAGCGGGAGATTTCTACGAGCAGTACTTC.

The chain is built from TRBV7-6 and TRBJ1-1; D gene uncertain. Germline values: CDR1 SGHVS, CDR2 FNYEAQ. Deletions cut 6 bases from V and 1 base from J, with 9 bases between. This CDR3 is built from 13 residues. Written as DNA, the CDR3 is TGTGCCAGCAGGAGGGTTAGGAACACTGAAGCTTTCTTT. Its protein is CASRRVRNTEAFF.

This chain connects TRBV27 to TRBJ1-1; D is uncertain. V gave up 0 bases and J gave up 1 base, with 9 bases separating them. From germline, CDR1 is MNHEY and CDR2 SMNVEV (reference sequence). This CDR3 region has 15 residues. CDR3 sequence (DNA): TGTGCCAGCAGTTTATCGGTCAACAAGAACACTGAAGCTTTCTTT. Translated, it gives CASSLSVNKNTEAFF.

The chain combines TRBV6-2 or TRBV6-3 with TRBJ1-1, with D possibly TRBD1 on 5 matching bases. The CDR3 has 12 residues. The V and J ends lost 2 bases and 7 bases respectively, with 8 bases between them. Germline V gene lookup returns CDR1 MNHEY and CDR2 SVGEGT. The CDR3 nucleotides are TGTGCCAGCAGTTACCCGGGGGTTGAAGCTTTCTTT. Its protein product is CASSYPGVEAFF.

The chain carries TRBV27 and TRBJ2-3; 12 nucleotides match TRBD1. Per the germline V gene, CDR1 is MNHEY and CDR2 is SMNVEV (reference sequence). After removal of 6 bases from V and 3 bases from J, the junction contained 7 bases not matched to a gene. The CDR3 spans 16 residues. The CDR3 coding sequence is TGTGCCAGCAGGGGGGGGACAGGGGGCCCTACAGATACGCAGTATTTT. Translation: CASRGGTGGPTDTQYF.

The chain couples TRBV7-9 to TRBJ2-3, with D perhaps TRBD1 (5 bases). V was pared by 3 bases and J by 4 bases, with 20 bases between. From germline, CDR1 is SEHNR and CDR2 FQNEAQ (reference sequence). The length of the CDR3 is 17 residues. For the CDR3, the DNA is TGTGCCAGCAGCTTGCACACGAAGGTTGGGGCTGCAGATACGCAGTATTTT. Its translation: CASSLHTKVGAADTQYF.

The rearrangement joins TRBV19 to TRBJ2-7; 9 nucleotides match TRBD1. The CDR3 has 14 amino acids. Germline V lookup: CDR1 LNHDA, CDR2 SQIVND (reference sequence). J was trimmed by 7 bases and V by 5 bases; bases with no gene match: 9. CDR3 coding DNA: TGTGCCAGTAGTTCTACAGGGGGCGCGGGGGAGCAGTACTTC. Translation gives CASSSTGGAGEQYF.

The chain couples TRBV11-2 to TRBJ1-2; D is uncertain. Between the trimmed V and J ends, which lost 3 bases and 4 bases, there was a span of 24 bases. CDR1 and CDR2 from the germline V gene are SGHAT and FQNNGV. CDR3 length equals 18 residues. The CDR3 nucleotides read TGTGCCAGCAGCTTTAGTGCCGTAGGAGGGCCAGCCGGCTATGGCTACACCTTC. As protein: CASSFSAVGGPAGYGYTF.

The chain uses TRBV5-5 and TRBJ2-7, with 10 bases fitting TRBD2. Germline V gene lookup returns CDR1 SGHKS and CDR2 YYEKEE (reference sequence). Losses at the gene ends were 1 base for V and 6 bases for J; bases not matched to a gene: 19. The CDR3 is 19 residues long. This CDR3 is CASSLTGFMTGLAAFEQYF. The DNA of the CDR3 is TGTGCCAGCAGCTTGACAGGGTTTATGACCGGACTAGCGGCATTCGAGCAGTACTTC.

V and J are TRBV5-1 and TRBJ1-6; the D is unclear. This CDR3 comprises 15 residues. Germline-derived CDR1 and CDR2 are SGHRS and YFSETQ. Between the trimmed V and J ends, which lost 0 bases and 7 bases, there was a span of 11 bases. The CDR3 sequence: CASSLEVGGNSPLHF. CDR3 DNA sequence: TGCGCCAGCAGCTTGGAAGTGGGAGGAAATTCACCCCTCCACTTT.

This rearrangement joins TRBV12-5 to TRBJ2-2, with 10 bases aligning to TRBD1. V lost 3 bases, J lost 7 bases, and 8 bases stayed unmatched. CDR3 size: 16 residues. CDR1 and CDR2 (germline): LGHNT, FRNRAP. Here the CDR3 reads CASGLPDRGHSGELFF. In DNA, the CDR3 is TGTGCTAGTGGTTTACCCGACAGGGGGCATAGCGGGGAGCTGTTTTTT.

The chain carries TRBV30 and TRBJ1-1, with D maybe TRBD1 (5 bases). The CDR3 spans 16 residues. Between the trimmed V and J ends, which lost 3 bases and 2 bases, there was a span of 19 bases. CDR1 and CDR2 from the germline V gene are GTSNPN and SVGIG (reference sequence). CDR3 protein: CAWSLQSWGVNTEAFF. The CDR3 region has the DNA TGTGCCTGGAGCTTGCAGTCCTGGGGGGTTAACACTGAAGCTTTCTTT.

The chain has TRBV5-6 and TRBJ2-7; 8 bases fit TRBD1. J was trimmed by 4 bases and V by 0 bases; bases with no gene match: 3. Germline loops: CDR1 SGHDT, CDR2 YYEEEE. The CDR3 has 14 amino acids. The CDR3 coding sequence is TGTGCCAGCAGCTTGGGGACAGGGCTTTACGAGCAGTACTTC. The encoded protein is CASSLGTGLYEQYF. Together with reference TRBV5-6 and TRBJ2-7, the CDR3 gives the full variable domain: DAGVTQSPTHLIKTRGQQVTLRCSPKSGHDTVSWYQQALGQGPQFIFQYYEEEERQRGNFPDRFSGHQFPNYSSELNVNALLLGDSALYLCASSLGTGLYEQYFGPGTRLTVT.

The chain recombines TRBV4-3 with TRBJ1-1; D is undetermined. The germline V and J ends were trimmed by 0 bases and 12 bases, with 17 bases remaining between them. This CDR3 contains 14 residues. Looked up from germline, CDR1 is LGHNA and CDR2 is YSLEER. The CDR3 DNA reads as TGCGCCAGCAGCCAAGACCTTCTCGGGGTTGGGTCTTTCTTT. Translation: CASSQDLLGVGSFF.

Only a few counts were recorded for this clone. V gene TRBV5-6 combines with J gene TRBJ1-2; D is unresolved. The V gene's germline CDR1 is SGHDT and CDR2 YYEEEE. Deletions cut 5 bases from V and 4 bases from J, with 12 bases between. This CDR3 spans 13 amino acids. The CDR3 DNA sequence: TGTGCCAGCAGGAAGGAGGGAGCCTATGGCTACACCTTC. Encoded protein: CASRKEGAYGYTF.

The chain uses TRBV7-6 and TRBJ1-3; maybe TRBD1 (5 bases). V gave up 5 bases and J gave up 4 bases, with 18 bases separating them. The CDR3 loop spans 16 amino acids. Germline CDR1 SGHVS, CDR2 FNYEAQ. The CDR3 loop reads CASSAQKGSAGNTIYF. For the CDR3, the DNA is TGTGCCAGCAGCGCACAAAAGGGGTCCGCAGGAAACACCATATATTTT.

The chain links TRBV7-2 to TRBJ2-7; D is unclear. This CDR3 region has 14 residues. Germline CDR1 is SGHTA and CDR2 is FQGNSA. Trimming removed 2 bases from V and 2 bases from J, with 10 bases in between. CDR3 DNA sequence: TGTGCCAGCAGCTTAAGTAGTCTTCCCTACGAGCAGTACTTC. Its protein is CASSLSSLPYEQYF.

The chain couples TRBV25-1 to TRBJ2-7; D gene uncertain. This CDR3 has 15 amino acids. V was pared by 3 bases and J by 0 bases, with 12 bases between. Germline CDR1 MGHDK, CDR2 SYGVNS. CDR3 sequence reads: CASSDLASSSYEQYF. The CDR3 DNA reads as TGTGCCAGCAGTGACCTCGCCTCGAGCTCCTACGAGCAGTACTTC.

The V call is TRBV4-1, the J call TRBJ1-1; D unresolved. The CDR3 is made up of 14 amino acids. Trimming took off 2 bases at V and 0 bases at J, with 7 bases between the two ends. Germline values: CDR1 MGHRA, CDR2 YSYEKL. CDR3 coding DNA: TGCGCCAGCAGCCAATTAGTGATGAACACTGAAGCTTTCTTT. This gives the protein CASSQLVMNTEAFF.

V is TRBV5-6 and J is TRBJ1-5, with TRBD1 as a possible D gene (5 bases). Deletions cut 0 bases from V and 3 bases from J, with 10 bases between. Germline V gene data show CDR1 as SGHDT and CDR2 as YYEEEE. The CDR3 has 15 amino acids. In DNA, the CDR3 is TGTGCCAGCAGCTTGGGCAGGGCCGACAATCAGCCCCAGCATTTT. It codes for CASSLGRADNQPQHF.

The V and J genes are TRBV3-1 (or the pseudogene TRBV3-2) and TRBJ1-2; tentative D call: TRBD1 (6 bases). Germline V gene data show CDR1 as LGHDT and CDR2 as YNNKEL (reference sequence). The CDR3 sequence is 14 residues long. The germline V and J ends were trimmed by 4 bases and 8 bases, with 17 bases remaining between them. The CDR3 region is CASSPPTGSKGYTF. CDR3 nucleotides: TGTGCCAGCAGCCCCCCTACAGGGTCTAAAGGCTACACCTTC.

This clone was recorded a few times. The CDR3 bases are TGTGCCAGTAGCTCCGGGACAGGGACCTACGAGCAGTACTTC. Its translation: CASSSGTGTYEQYF. V and J are TRBV19 and TRBJ2-7; 9 bases are shared with TRBD1. This CDR3 contains 14 residues. Trimming removed 6 bases from V and 2 bases from J; junction bases left unmatched: 5. CDR1 is LNHDA and CDR2 is SQIVND in the germline V gene (reference sequence).

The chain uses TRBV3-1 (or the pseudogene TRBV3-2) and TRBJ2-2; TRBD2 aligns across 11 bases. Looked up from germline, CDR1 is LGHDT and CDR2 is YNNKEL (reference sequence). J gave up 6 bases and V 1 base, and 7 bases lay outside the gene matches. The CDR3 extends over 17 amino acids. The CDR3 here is CASSQVRLAGGAGELFF. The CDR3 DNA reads TGTGCCAGCAGCCAAGTCCGGCTAGCGGGGGGCGCCGGGGAGCTGTTTTTT.

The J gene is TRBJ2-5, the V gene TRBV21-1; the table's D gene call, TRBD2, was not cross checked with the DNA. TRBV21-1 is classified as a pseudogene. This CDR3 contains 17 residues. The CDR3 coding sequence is TGTGCCAGCAGCACTGGACTAGCGGGAGGGATTGGGGAGACCCAGTACTTC. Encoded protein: CASSTGLAGGIGETQYF.